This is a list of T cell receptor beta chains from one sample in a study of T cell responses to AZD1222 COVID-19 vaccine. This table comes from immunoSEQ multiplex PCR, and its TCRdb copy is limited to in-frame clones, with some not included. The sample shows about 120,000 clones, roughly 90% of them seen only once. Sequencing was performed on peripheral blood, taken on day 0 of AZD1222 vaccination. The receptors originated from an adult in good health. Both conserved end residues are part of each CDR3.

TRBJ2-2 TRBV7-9 CASSYRTGELFF
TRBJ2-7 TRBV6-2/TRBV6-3 CASSSGTSGTHRLYEQYF
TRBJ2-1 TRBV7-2 CASSLLFSEQFF
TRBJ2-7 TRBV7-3 CASSLSSGRAHEQYF
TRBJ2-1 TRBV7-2 CASSPLRTGRNEQFF
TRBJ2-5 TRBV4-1 CASSPRQTQETQYF
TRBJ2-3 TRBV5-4 CASSFGLAGGADTQYF
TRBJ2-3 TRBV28 CASSRTSGATDTQYF
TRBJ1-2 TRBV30 CAWGSPYGYTF
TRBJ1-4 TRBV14 CASSLPRQDWRGVNEKLFF
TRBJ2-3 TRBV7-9 CASSPGTGSRTDTQYF
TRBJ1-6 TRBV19 CASKPGQGAGGYNSPLHF
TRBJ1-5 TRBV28 CASSSDRPYQPQHF
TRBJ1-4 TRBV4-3 CASRPDRGQANEKLFF
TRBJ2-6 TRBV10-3 CAISEQRHYSGANVLTF
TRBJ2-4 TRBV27 CASSLGLGEAKNIQYF
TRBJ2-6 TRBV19 CASSIEGGSGANVLTF
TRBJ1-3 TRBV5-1 CASSPLPGVGNTIYF
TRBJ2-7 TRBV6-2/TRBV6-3 CASSLTSGRSYEQYF
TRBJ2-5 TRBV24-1 CATSDSLAGREETQYF
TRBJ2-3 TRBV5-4 CASSDPGTGGAADTQYF
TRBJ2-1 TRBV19 CASTTRGRDRDEQFF
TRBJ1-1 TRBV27 CARTTGLKNTEAFF
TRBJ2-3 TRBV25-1 CASSERRRATQYF
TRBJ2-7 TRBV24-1 CATSAAGASYEQYF
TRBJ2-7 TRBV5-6 CASSLDGGMDPYEQYF
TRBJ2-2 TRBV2 CASSLTSGVLNTGELFF
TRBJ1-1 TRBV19 CASSIGIQGGTEAFF
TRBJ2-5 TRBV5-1 CASSGQETQYF
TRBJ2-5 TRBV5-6 CASSESTETQYF
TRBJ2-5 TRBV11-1 CASSRDPNQETQYF
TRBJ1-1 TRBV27 CASRYFGTGGENTEAFF
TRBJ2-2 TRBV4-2 CASSPLTQGSNTGELFF
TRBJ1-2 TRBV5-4 CASSLDSQNYGYTF
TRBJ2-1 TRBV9 CASSARAPGGRSYNEQFF
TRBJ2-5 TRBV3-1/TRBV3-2 CASSQQVAGETQYF
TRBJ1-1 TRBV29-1 CSPWGRWGTEAFF
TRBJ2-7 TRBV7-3 CASSLTAGASYEQYF
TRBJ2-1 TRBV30 CAWTPSGRNEQFF
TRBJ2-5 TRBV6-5 CASRRTSSNQETQYF
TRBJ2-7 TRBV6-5 CASSYSRGEQYF
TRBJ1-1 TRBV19 CASTGQGFTEAFF
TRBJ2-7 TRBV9 CASSVGAGPYEQYF
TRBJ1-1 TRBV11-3 CASRAEGAHTEAFF
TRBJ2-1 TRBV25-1 CASRRGTLVDNEQFF
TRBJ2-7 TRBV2 CASSWTESYEQYF
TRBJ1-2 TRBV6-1 CASSEGNQNYGYTF
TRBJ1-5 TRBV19 CASSIVSGNSNQPQHF
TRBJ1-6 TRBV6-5 CASSSGTGRSPLHF